The subject of this entry is one T cell receptor (beta chain). The assay was immunoSEQ multiplex PCR, and TCRdb's table has in-frame clones only and misses some. The sample holds about 220,000 clones, around nine tenths seen once. This sample is part of a study of cytomegalovirus exposure and HLA in healthy donors. Trimming at V came to 8 bases and at J to 2 bases, leaving 7 bases not matched to a gene. The germline CDR1 and CDR2 sequences are MNHNS and SASEGT. This CDR3 is 14 amino acids long. The sequenced sample consisted of PBMCs. The receptor was isolated from a woman between 18 and 29 years old in good health and CMV-seronegative. The rearrangement links TRBV6-1 to TRBJ2-7; TRBD1 aligns across 9 bases. This CDR3 reads CASSRQGGPYEQYF. The CDR3 DNA reads TGTGCCAGCTCCAGACAGGGGGGCCCCTACGAGCAGTACTTC.